Included here is one T cell receptor beta chain sequence, with context. Its antigen is not identified. This specimen comes from a study of cytomegalovirus exposure and HLA in healthy donors. Study-wide background: The 100 to 150 validation repertoires and the approximately 700 first-cohort repertoires shared a platform, a later analysis reported.

The protocol was immunoSEQ multiplex PCR, while the TCRdb copy is restricted to in-frame clones and leaves out a portion. The table has 150,000 to 200,000 clones, more than 75% seen once. Germline V gene data show CDR1 as MDHEN and CDR2 as SYDVKM. The CDR3 sequence is 16 residues long. The ends lost 6 bases at V and 7 bases at J; junction bases unmatched: 12. General study points: Using the classifier, cytomegalovirus status was reportedly diagnosed with high specificity and sensitivity.

Sequencing used PBMCs. The chain is built from TRBV28 and TRBJ2-1; 10 positions match TRBD2. This TCR derives from a young man in good health and CMV-seropositive. The CDR3 region has the DNA TGTGCCAGCAGCGTAGCGGGAGGACTCCCAGGGAATGAGCAGTTCTTC. This translates into CASSVAGGLPGNEQFF. The full variable domain, in which reference TRBV28 and TRBJ2-1 provide the parts outside the CDR3, is DVKVTQSSRYLVKRTGEKVFLECVQDMDHENMFWYRQDPGLGLRLIYFSYDVKMKEKGDIPEGYSVSREKKERFSLILESASTNQTSMYLCASSVAGGLPGNEQFFGPGTRLTVL.